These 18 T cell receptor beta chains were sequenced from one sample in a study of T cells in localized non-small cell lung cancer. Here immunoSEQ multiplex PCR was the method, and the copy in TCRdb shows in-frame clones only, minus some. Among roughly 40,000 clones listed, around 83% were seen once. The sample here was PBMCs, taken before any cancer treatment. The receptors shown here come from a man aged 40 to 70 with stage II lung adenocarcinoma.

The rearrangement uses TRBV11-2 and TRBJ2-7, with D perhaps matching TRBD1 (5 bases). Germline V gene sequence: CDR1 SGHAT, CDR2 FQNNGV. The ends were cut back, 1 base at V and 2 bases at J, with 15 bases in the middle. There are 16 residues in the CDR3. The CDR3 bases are TGTGCCAGCAGCTTAGCGGTGGGGCGAGGAACCTACGAGCAGTACTTC. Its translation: CASSLAVGRGTYEQYF.

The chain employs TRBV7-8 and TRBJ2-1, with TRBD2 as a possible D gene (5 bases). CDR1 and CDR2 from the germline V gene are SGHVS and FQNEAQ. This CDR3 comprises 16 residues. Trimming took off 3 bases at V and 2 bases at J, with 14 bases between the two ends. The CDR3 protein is CASSLARLRPYNEQFF. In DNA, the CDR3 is TGTGCCAGCAGCTTGGCAAGACTACGACCCTACAATGAGCAGTTCTTC.

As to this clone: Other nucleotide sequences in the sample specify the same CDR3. CDR3 loop: CASSLTGTGELFF. In DNA, the CDR3 is TGTGCCAGCAGCTTAACGGGGACCGGGGAGCTGTTTTTT. The chain couples TRBV7-3 to TRBJ2-2; no reliable D call. CDR3 length: 13 residues. V dropped 0 bases and J dropped 5 bases, with 4 bases sitting between them. From germline, CDR1 is SGHTA and CDR2 FQGTGA.

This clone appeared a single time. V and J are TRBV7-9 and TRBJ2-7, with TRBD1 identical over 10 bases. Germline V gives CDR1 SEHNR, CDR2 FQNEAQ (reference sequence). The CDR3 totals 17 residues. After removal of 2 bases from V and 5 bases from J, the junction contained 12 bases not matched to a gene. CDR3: CASSLFAPTGGRNEQYF. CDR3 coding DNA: TGTGCCAGCAGCTTATTCGCGCCGACAGGGGGCAGGAACGAGCAGTACTTC.

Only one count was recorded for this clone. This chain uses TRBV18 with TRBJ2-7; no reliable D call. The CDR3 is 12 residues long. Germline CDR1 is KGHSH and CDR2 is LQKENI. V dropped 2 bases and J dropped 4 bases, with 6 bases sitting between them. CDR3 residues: CASSPLGYEQYF. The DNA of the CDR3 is TGTGCCAGCTCACCATTGGGTTACGAGCAGTACTTC. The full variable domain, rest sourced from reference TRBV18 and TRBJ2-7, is NAGVMQNPRHLVRRRGQEARLRCSPMKGHSHVYWYRQLPEEGLKFMVYLQKENIIDESGMPKERFSAEFPKEGPSILRIQQVVRGDSAAYFCASSPLGYEQYFGPGTRLTVT.

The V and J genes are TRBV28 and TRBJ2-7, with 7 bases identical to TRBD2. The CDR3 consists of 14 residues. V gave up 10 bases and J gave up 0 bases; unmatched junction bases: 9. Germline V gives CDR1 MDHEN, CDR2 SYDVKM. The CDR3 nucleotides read TGTGCCACTATTCCGGGGGGACCCTCCTACGAGCAGTACTTC. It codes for CATIPGGPSYEQYF.

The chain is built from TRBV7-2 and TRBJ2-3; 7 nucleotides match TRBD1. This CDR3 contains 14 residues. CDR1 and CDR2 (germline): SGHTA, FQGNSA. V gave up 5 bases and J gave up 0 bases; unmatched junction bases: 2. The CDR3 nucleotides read TGTGCCAGCAGCATGGGACAGAGCACAGATACGCAGTATTTT. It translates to CASSMGQSTDTQYF.

The CDR3, as DNA: TGTGCCAGCAGGATGGACATCGATTCACCCCTCCACTTT. Its protein is CASRMDIDSPLHF. This rearrangement joins TRBV6-1 to TRBJ1-6; possible D gene TRBD1, 5 bases. V lost 6 bases, J lost 8 bases, and 11 bases lay in between. The CDR3 extends over 13 amino acids. The germline gives CDR1 MNHNS, CDR2 SASEGT.

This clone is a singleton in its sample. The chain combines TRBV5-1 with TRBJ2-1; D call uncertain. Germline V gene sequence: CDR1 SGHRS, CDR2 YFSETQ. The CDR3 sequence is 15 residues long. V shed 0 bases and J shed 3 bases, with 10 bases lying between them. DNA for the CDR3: TGCGCCAGCAGCTTGGGGCAGGTACTCTACAATGAGCAGTTCTTC. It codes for CASSLGQVLYNEQFF.

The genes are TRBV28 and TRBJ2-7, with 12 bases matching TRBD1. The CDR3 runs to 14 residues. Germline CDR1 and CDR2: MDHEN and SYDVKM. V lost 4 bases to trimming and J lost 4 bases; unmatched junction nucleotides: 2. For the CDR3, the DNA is TGTGCCAGCAGTTCGGGACAGGGGGCTTACGAGCAGTACTTC. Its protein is CASSSGQGAYEQYF.

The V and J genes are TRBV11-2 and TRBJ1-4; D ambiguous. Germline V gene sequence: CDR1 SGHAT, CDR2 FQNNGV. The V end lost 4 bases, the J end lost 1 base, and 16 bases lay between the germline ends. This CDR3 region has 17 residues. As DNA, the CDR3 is TGTGCCAGCAGCTCCAGACACCTACGGGGAACTAATGAAAAACTGTTTTTT. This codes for CASSSRHLRGTNEKLFF.

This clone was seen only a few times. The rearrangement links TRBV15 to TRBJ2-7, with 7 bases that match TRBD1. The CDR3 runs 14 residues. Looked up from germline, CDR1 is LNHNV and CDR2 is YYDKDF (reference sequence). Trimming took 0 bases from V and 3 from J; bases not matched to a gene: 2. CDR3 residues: CATSRDGTDYEQYF. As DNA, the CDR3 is TGTGCCACCAGCAGAGATGGGACAGACTACGAGCAGTACTTC. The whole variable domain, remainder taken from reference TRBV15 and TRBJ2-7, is DAMVIQNPRYQVTQFGKPVTLSCSQTLNHNVMYWYQQKSSQAPKLLFHYYDKDFNNEADTPDNFQSRRPNTSFCFLDIRSPGLGDTAMYLCATSRDGTDYEQYFGPGTRLTVT.

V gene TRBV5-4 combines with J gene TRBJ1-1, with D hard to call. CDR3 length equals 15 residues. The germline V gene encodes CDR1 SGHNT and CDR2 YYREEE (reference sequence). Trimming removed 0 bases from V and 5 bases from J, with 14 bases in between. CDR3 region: CASSLAGQAWTEAFF. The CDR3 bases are TGTGCCAGCAGCTTGGCCGGCCAGGCGTGGACTGAAGCTTTCTTT. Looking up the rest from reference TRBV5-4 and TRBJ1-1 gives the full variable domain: ETGVTQSPTHLIKTRGQQVTLRCSSQSGHNTVSWYQQALGQGPQFIFQYYREEENGRGNFPPRFSGLQFPNYSSELNVNALELDDSALYLCASSLAGQAWTEAFFGQGTRLTVV.

The CDR3, as DNA: TGTGCCAGCAGCCCCTTGACGGGGCCCAATCAGCCCCAGCATTTT. Protein sequence: CASSPLTGPNQPQHF. The V and J genes are TRBV9 and TRBJ1-5; D might be TRBD1 (5 bases). V gave up 4 bases and J gave up 3 bases, with 14 bases separating them. The CDR3 contains 15 residues. The V gene's germline CDR1 is SGDLS and CDR2 YYNGEE.

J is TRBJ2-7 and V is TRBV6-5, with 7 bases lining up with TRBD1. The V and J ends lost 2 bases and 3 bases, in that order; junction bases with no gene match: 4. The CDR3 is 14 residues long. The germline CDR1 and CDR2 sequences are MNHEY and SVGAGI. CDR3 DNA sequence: TGTGCCAGCAGTTACCGTAGGGGGCTCTACGAGCAGTACTTC. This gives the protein CASSYRRGLYEQYF.

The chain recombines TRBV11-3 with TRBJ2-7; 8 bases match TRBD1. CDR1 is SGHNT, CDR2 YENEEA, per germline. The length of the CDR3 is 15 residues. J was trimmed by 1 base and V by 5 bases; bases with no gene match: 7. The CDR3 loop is CASSPGGRISYEQYF. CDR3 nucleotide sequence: TGTGCCAGCAGCCCAGGGGGCCGGATTTCCTACGAGCAGTACTTC.

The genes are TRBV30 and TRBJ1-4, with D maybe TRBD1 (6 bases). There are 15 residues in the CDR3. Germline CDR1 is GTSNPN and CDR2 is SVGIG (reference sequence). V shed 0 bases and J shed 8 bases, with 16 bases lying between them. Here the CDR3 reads CAWSVSQGRQEKLFF. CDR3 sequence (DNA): TGTGCCTGGAGTGTTAGCCAGGGGCGCCAGGAAAAACTGTTTTTT. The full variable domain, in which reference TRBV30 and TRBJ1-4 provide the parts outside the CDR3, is SQTIHQWPATLVQPVGSPLSLECTVEGTSNPNLYWYRQAAGRGLQLLFYSVGIGQISSEVPQNLSASRPQDRQFILSSKKLLLSDSGFYLCAWSVSQGRQEKLFFGSGTQLSVL.

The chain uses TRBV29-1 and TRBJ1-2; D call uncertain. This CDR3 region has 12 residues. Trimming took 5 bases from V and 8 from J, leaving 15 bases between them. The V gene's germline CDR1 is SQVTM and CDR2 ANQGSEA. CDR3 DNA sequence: TGCAGCGTTATCATCGACATAAAGGGCTACACCTTC. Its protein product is CSVIIDIKGYTF.